Reported below is one TCR beta chain. CDR1 is LGHDT, CDR2 YNNKEL, per germline (reference sequence). This CDR3 has 18 amino acids. The ends were cut back, 0 bases at V and 0 bases at J, with 15 bases in the middle. These data come from a study of T cell responses to AZD1222 COVID-19 vaccine. Profiling relied on immunoSEQ multiplex PCR, and the TCRdb table lists in-frame clones only, not all of them. Of roughly 200,000 clones listed, 80% to 95% are singletons. J is TRBJ2-4 and V is TRBV3-1 (or the pseudogene TRBV3-2), with TRBD2 as a possible D gene (5 bases). The specimen was peripheral blood, collected 28 days after the second AZD1222 dose. The clonotype originates from an adult who received the AZD1222 COVID-19 vaccine. The CDR3: CASSQDWTSLLAKNIQYF. The CDR3 DNA reads TGTGCCAGCAGCCAAGACTGGACTTCACTCCTAGCCAAAAACATTCAGTACTTC.